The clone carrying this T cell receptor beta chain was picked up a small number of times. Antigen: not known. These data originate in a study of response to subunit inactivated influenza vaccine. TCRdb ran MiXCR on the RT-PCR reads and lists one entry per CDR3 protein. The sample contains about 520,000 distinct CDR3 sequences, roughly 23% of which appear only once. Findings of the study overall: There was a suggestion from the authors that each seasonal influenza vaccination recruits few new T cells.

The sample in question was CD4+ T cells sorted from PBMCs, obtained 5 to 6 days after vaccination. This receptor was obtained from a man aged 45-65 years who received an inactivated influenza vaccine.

The CDR3 spells CASSPVPRAPLHF. Written as DNA, the CDR3 is TGTGCCAGCAGCCCGGTGCCCAGGGCACCCCTCCACTTT. V gene TRBV7-2 combines with J gene TRBJ1-6, with D possibly TRBD1 on 5 matching bases. V was trimmed by 5 bases and J by 11 bases, leaving 13 bases between them. Germline CDR1 is SGHTA and CDR2 is FQGNSA. The CDR3 contains 13 residues.